Sequencing of this T cell receptor (beta chain) was carried out in a study of cytomegalovirus exposure and HLA in healthy donors (dated by TCRdb to about 2017). About the study as a whole: According to an earlier analysis of a few hundred of the donors, 150 million to 200 million T cells yielded 100 million or so unique TCR beta sequences and less than 300 Gb of sequence data. Roughly 290 gigabases of sequencing data and around 88 million unique TCR sequences made up an early release that covered 500 to 700 HLA-typed donors. The genetic ancestry cluster associated with self-reported Caucasian donors included 81% of the roughly 380 genotyped donors. The aim of the study was to test whether cataloging public T cell receptors could identify signatures of past pathogen exposure. The T cell repertoires of 666 subjects were profiled by immunosequencing and related to cytomegalovirus serostatus. In addition to the first cohort of roughly 670 subjects, a separate validation cohort of about 120 different subjects was used. To predict cytomegalovirus infection status, the study brought together high-throughput TCR immunosequencing, statistical association of individual TCRs with disease status, and machine learning. A later analysis re-examined previously published TCR beta repertoires from 500 to 700 donors and added high-resolution HLA genotyping to investigate patterns of TCR occurrence. The later analysis used no new phenotypic data to find candidate immune exposures, relying instead on TCR beta sequences and their occurrence across donors. An earlier analysis of about 620 of the donors applied high-throughput TCR beta sequencing to assess whether each TCR beta V gene segment acted as functional or pseudogenic. Donor age, sex, ethnicity and CMV serostatus were compiled alongside the repertoire data. Genome-wide SNP genotypes for about three fifths of the roughly 670 donors were used in a later genetic analysis, which treated that subset as a discovery cohort. Every repertoire in the discovery cohort had been generated on one and the same sequencing platform. HLA typing covered class I and class II loci at four-digit resolution. Typing coverage varied by locus: roughly 629-640 donors for A, B, C, DRB1 and DQB1; approximately 560 for DQA1; 606 for DPA1; around 450 for DPB1. Several DR-DQ haplotypes were handled as single units for association and clustering because linkage in the cohort was strong. Across roughly 420 genotyped donors of the cohort, an average of roughly 200,000 unique TCR beta nucleotide sequences per donor were sequenced, and approximately 17% of those sequences were non-productive.

This clone was detected once. There is no known antigen for this receptor. The input lacks base qualities; no much larger clone sits a single base away. Libraries came from the immunoSEQ multiplex PCR assay. A mixture of 60 forward primers for TCR Vbeta segments and 13 reverse primers for TCR Jbeta segments was used in the multiplex PCR. Amplification of the CDR3 region of rearranged TCR beta genes was performed with a multiplex PCR assay on genomic DNA. The amplified TCR beta libraries were sequenced on the Illumina HiSeq System as 87-base-pair reads. As for how the authors treated the data: A later analysis counted 75 million to 100 million unique TCR beta chains across the 640 or so repertoires, and around 9.9 million of these chains were shared by at least two donors. A nearest-neighbor algorithm error-corrected the raw reads and collapsed the reads into unique sequences, merging closely related sequences to remove PCR and sequencing errors. Alignment of CDR3 sequences to IMGT reference sequences was used to assign V, D and J gene segments. For a sequence to be retained, a match of at least six nucleotides to both a V gene segment and a J gene segment was required. Rearrangements were called productive when the CDR3 lacked stop codons and stayed in frame with V and J; all others were non-productive. CDR3 was defined according to IMGT convention as the region running from the second conserved V-encoded cysteine to the conserved J-encoded phenylalanine. In an earlier analysis of just under 600 of the donors, sequences lacking an unambiguous match to a single V gene segment were excluded. An earlier analysis of 550 to 650 of the donors classified V segments as functional when productive rearrangements were above 56.7% and as segregating when the standard deviation between donors was above 5%. A statistical classification framework was developed to diagnose cytomegalovirus status using the catalog of TCR beta chain sequences. In a later analysis, TCR nucleotide sequences were compared against IMGT/GENE-DB human TR gene sequences so that V and J genes could be assigned. A later analysis assigned CDR3 sequences and most-parsimonious VDJ recombination scenarios with the TCRdist pipeline. A later analysis defined each TCR beta chain by its CDR3 amino acid sequence plus V-gene family, and excluded reads lacking a unique V-gene family. A later analysis removed roughly 590 highly shared, low-generation-probability nucleotide sequences to deal with suspected cross-contamination and a sequencing artifact. A later analysis calculated a clonal expansion index for each public chain from normalized within-repertoire ranks of inferred template counts. In a later analysis, generation probabilities were computed using a VDJ recombination model fitted to out-of-frame rearrangements, and the results were checked against IGoR. In a later analysis, TCR-TCR, TCR-HLA and TCR-CMV co-occurrence was scored with hypergeometric tests, and a repertoire-size bias correction was applied to TCR pairs. A later analysis estimated false discovery rates by permuting HLA or CMV assignments 20 times. In a later analysis, co-occurring TCRs were grouped with DBSCAN, and TCRdist sequence similarity was added when clustering was performed within HLA-allele-positive subsets. Co-occurrence clustering excluded repertoires with fewer than 30,000 or more than 120,000 public chains, plus five with anomalous nucleotide sharing. TCRdb took over this immuneACCESS table, retaining in-frame rearrangements with V and J assigned. Such tables are incomplete; in checked studies, under half of the missing clones stem from an unresolved V gene, and the remainder is unexplained. That table supplies the V and J calls and clone size; D and trimming were determined from the DNA. This sample gives approximately 210,000 clones in total; over 60% of them show up just once. About 1% of the sample belongs to the ten largest clones.

General study outcomes and caveats: Only TCR beta chains were sequenced in this cohort, and the absence of alpha or paired-chain data limited detectable features. V-gene and J-gene trimming of TCR beta chains was associated with a missense DCLRE1C variant in a later genetic analysis, and the association was replicated in an independent cohort. A further reported finding was that TCR beta sequences accurately predicted the HLA-A and HLA-B alleles for most subjects in the first cohort. In the study, about 150 TCR beta chains were listed as associated with cytomegalovirus. In a later analysis, around 17,000 TCR beta sequences were associated with specific HLA alleles at a false discovery rate of 0.05. It was suggested by the authors that the approach could potentially be generalized to other disease states and immunological phenotypes. In a later analysis, most CMV-associated TCR beta chains were found to appear HLA-restricted, with HLA associations seemingly driven largely by CMV exposure. According to a later analysis, parvovirus B19, influenza, CMV and Epstein-Barr virus appeared linked to several top co-occurrence clusters. In a later analysis, HLA-associated TCR beta chains showed more clonal expansion and lower generation probabilities than non-associated chains that were equally common. Cytomegalovirus status was reported to be diagnosed by the classifier with high specificity and sensitivity in both the original and validation cohorts. Correlated functional status among segregating V segments might reflect linkage disequilibrium, but an unknown experimental factor could not be ruled out. When HLA alleles, especially DR and DQ, strongly co-occurred, attributing TCR associations to individual alleles was difficult. Most TCR sequences were seen in very few donors, while some public TCRs were found in many individuals. Because some donors lacked HLA typing at each locus, the association tests relied only on the typed subset. In a later analysis, TCR association rates were found to vary across HLA loci, with the most associated TCRs seen for DRB1 alleles and the fewest for HLA-C alleles. The sequencing pipeline was judged likely to have produced a cluster of highly shared sequence variants as a technical artifact. An earlier analysis of around 540 of the donors showed that most TCR beta V segments appeared in productive rearrangements either about 87% or about 30% of the time, which broadly matched IMGT annotations. The earlier analysis of 587 of the donors excluded seventeen rarely observed V segments, including chromosome 9 orphons, because counts were too low. Sequencing depth was assumed to be roughly uniform across donors in the presence/absence analyses, though that assumption may not hold. In a later genetic analysis, fewer N-insertions in productive TCRs were reported among donors in an Asian-associated ancestry cluster than the roughly 640-donor mean. The 87-base-pair reads could not distinguish some IMGT-functional V segments, including TRBV6-2 and TRBV6-3, so those segments were excluded. In vitro tests confirmed that a few of the cytomegalovirus-associated TCR beta chains recognize cytomegalovirus antigens. CMV serostatus was the only immune exposure information available for the cohort.

Including cysteine and phenylalanine, the CDR3 has 14 amino acids. Left in the record is the CDR3 DNA by itself, 42 bases read in frame from the first base. The germline V gene gives CDR1 as SGHRS and CDR2 as YFSETQ. V is cut by 3 bases and J by 0 bases, and the space between the germline ends is 6 bases. The cohort was made up of 500 to 850 healthy bone marrow donors. All cohort members were sampled while nominally healthy, although unrecorded immune exposures were likely present. The donor tested CMV seronegative and was one of the 352 seronegative cohort members. A peripheral blood sample was provided by each donor, and peripheral blood mononuclear cells were used for TCR beta sequencing. Genomic DNA extraction from the blood cell samples was performed with the Qiagen DNeasy Blood Extraction Kit.

The sequencing input was PBMCs. This clonotype was sampled from a woman aged 40 to 50 in good health and CMV-seronegative. Here the chain combines TRBV5-1 and TRBJ1-4; the D gene is not confidently resolved. The CDR3: CASSSEATNEKLFF. The nucleotide sequence reads TGCGCCAGCAGCTCAGAAGCAACTAATGAAAAACTGTTTTTT.